Each of the 26 T cell receptor beta chains below was sequenced from the same sample in a study of cytomegalovirus exposure and HLA in healthy donors. The PCR was carried out with 60 Vbeta primers and 13 Jbeta primers. This table comes from immunoSEQ multiplex PCR, and its TCRdb copy is limited to in-frame clones, with some not included. The sample lists 150,000 or so clones, roughly 80% occurring once. The sequenced sample was PBMCs. The receptors stem from a woman aged 40 to 49 in good health and CMV-seronegative.

The chain employs TRBV27 and TRBJ2-1; 10 positions match TRBD2. The CDR3 is 14 amino acids. V lost 7 bases to trimming and J lost 12 bases; unmatched junction nucleotides: 12. The germline V gene has CDR1 MNHEY and CDR2 SMNVEV (reference sequence). Here the CDR3 DNA reads TGTGCCAGCATGCGTATCCCTTCTAGCGGGGGGCAGTTCTTC. Protein product: CASMRIPSSGGQFF.

This sequence joins TRBV2 and TRBJ2-2; 9 bases are shared with TRBD1. Losses at the gene ends were 3 bases for V and 7 bases for J; bases not matched to a gene: 3. The CDR3 runs to 14 residues. Germline CDR1 and CDR2: SNHLY and FYNNEI. The CDR3 bases are TGTGCCAGCAGTGATGACAGGGGGTACGGGGAGCTGTTTTTT. This sequence encodes CASSDDRGYGELFF.

V is TRBV29-1 and J is TRBJ2-5, with 8 bases fitting TRBD1. The germline V gene has CDR1 SQVTM and CDR2 ANQGSEA. The CDR3 totals 12 residues. V was clipped by 7 bases and J by 3 bases; unmatched bases: 4. The CDR3 nucleotides read TGCAGCGGCCAGGGGGCTGAAGAGACCCAGTACTTC. This sequence encodes CSGQGAEETQYF.

The table lists this clone with a count of one. The CDR3 sequence is CASSSRGSETEAFF. Written as DNA, the CDR3 is TGTGCCAGCAGCTCCCGGGGGTCGGAAACTGAAGCTTTCTTT. V gene TRBV5-4 combines with J gene TRBJ1-1; a weak D match, TRBD1 (5 bases). The CDR3 has 14 residues. V lost 3 bases to trimming and J lost 5 bases, with 14 bases between them. Germline V gene data show CDR1 as SGHNT and CDR2 as YYREEE (reference sequence).

This clone has only one observation. The chain links TRBV15 to TRBJ2-1; 7 bases fit TRBD1. CDR3 length equals 14 residues. Losses at the gene ends were 4 bases for V and 7 bases for J; bases not matched to a gene: 7. Germline lookup yields CDR1 LNHNV and CDR2 YYDKDF (reference sequence). CDR3 residues: CATSKQGSGNEQFF. CDR3 nucleotide sequence: TGTGCCACCAGCAAACAGGGGTCGGGGAATGAGCAGTTCTTC.

The V call is TRBV4-1, the J call TRBJ2-5, with TRBD1 matching 8 bases. The DNA end is a closer match to TRBJ2-7, so the J assignment may be wrong. This CDR3 is 18 amino acids long. CDR1 MGHRA and CDR2 YSYEKL come from the germline V gene. In DNA, the CDR3 is TGCGCCAGCAGCCACTCGACAGGGGAACGGCTGAGCTCCTACGAGCAGTACTTC. This encodes CASSHSTGERLSSYEQYF.

The CDR3 sequence is CASSLGVTDSYEQYF. The CDR3 DNA sequence: TGCGCCAGCAGCTTGGGAGTAACGGACAGCTACGAGCAGTACTTC. This chain uses TRBV5-1 with TRBJ2-7, with D perhaps TRBD1 (6 bases). The V gene's germline CDR1 is SGHRS and CDR2 YFSETQ. This CDR3 contains 15 residues. V lost 0 bases to trimming and J lost 3 bases, with 13 bases between them.

The V call is TRBV2, the J call TRBJ2-6; possibly TRBD2 for D (6 bases). V dropped 10 bases and J dropped 4 bases, with 20 bases sitting between them. Germline V gives CDR1 SNHLY, CDR2 FYNNEI. The CDR3 sequence is 16 residues long. CDR3 in amino acids: CAKAGTPGVGANVLTF. The CDR3 DNA follows: TGTGCCAAGGCGGGGACGCCCGGGGTAGGGGCCAACGTCCTGACTTTC.

The chain carries TRBV5-1 and TRBJ1-1; D remains ambiguous. Germline V gene sequence: CDR1 SGHRS, CDR2 YFSETQ. The ends were cut back, 5 bases at V and 4 bases at J, with 15 bases in the middle. There are 14 residues in the CDR3. The CDR3 here is CASRSSSGGTEAFF. The CDR3 coding sequence is TGCGCCAGCAGAAGTTCGAGCGGAGGCACTGAAGCTTTCTTT.

This clone has more than one count but fewer than ten. The chain joins TRBV6-1 to TRBJ2-4; D possibly corresponds to TRBD1 (6 bases). V dropped 4 bases and J dropped 1 base, with 11 bases sitting between them. The CDR3 is 15 residues long. The germline CDR1 and CDR2 sequences are MNHNS and SASEGT. The CDR3 DNA reads as TGTGCCAGCAGTGGGGGGCAGTGGGCCAAAAACATTCAGTACTTC. This encodes CASSGGQWAKNIQYF.

The chain links TRBV19 to TRBJ1-2, with a tentative D call TRBD1 (5 bases). The length of the CDR3 is 15 residues. Germline-derived CDR1 and CDR2 are LNHDA and SQIVND (reference sequence). Trimming removed 1 base at V and 0 bases at J, with 9 bases between. Here the CDR3 reads CASSIARTTNYGYTF. CDR3 nucleotides: TGTGCCAGTAGTATAGCGAGGACAACTAACTATGGCTACACCTTC.

This clone was found once. This chain links TRBV5-1 with TRBJ2-3, with TRBD2 matching 13 bases. Germline V gene data show CDR1 as SGHRS and CDR2 as YFSETQ. CDR3 size: 17 residues. Trimming removed 2 bases from V and 3 bases from J; junction bases left unmatched: 6. The CDR3 DNA sequence: TGCGCCAGCAGCTTTTCTGGACTAGCGGGGGTGACAGATACGCAGTATTTT. The encoded protein is CASSFSGLAGVTDTQYF.

The gene calls are TRBV28 and TRBJ2-7; 9 positions agree with TRBD1. Germline V gene sequence: CDR1 MDHEN, CDR2 SYDVKM. After removal of 6 bases from V and 4 bases from J, the junction contained 7 bases not matched to a gene. This CDR3 is 14 amino acids long. The CDR3 sequence: CASSRPTGGYEQYF. DNA of the CDR3: TGTGCCAGCAGCCGACCGACAGGGGGGTACGAGCAGTACTTC.

The rearrangement joins TRBV4-2 to TRBJ2-5, with D maybe TRBD2 (6 bases). Germline CDR1 LGHNA, CDR2 YNFKEQ. Trimming left V 1 base short and J 1 base short, with 13 bases between. This CDR3 comprises 16 residues. CDR3 residues: CASSQGASVLQETQYF. The CDR3 coding sequence is TGTGCCAGCAGCCAAGGGGCTAGCGTCCTCCAAGAGACCCAGTACTTC.

This clone was seen only once. The J gene is TRBJ2-5, the V gene TRBV4-1, with a possible D match to TRBD1 (5 bases). The tail of the sequence fits TRBJ2-7 better, so the J call may be wrong. CDR3 length: 15 amino acids. CDR1 is MGHRA and CDR2 is YSYEKL in the germline V gene. Here the CDR3 DNA reads TGCGCCAGCAGCCAACACTCTAGGGGTGGATACGAGCAGTACTTC. Its translation is CASSQHSRGGYEQYF.

The table lists this clone with a few counts. The chain has TRBV12-1 and TRBJ1-5; the tabulated D call, TRBD1, remains unverified against the DNA. TRBV12-1 is shown as a pseudogene. The CDR3 loop spans 14 amino acids. CDR3 protein: CASSSRNRDQPQHF. The DNA for the CDR3 is TGTGCCAGCAGCTCAAGAAACAGAGATCAGCCCCAGCATTTT.

The chain combines TRBV6-5 with TRBJ2-7; perhaps TRBD1 as D (5 bases). V lost 6 bases and J lost 0, with 12 bases in between. The length of the CDR3 is 14 residues. Germline values: CDR1 MNHEY, CDR2 SVGAGI. CDR3 nucleotide sequence: TGTGCCAGCAGCCTGGGGCCGTCCTCCTACGAGCAGTACTTC. Residues: CASSLGPSSYEQYF.

This rearrangement joins TRBV28 to TRBJ1-2, with 9 nucleotides matching TRBD1. The V segment lost 4 bases and the J segment 9 bases; nucleotides outside the gene matches: 12. Germline-derived CDR1 and CDR2 are MDHEN and SYDVKM. This CDR3 has 15 residues. The CDR3: CASSSGTGRGKSYTF. In DNA, the CDR3 is TGTGCCAGCAGTTCTGGGACAGGGCGGGGGAAAAGCTACACCTTC.

The CDR3 DNA sequence: TGCAGCGGGGCCGGGTTCGGGGAGCAGTACTTC. The encoded protein is CSGAGFGEQYF. V is TRBV29-1 and J is TRBJ2-5; perhaps TRBD2 as D (5 bases). Trimming pared 7 bases from V and 11 bases from J, leaving 17 bases between. This CDR3 has 11 residues. Germline V lookup: CDR1 SQVTM, CDR2 ANQGSEA.

This chain links TRBV28 with TRBJ1-1; D perhaps matches TRBD1 (6 bases). V shed 6 bases and J shed 3 bases, with 14 bases lying between them. CDR3 length: 14 residues. Germline V CDR1 and CDR2: MDHEN, SYDVKM. CDR3 in DNA: TGTGCCAGCAGACCCGGACAGCAATACACTGAAGCTTTCTTT. It codes for CASRPGQQYTEAFF.

This clone was seen a few times. CDR3 coding DNA: TGTGCCAGCAGTGACTCGTTGGGGGCTAGAGGGAACATTCAGTACTTC. This sequence encodes CASSDSLGARGNIQYF. The chain carries TRBV6-4 and TRBJ2-4, with D perhaps TRBD1 (6 bases). V lost 0 bases, J lost 7 bases, and 16 bases lay in between. Germline V gene sequence: CDR1 MRHNA, CDR2 SNTAGT. This CDR3 comprises 16 residues.

As to this clone: The junction shows a germline mismatch at one end, possibly a read error. The sample carries other DNA sequences with the same CDR3. The chain combines TRBV4-1 with TRBJ1-2; unclear D gene. CDR3 size: 16 residues. The germline V gene has CDR1 MGHRA and CDR2 YSYEKL. In DNA form, the CDR3 reads TGTGCCAGCAGCCAAGTACCAATGGTGGTACTCTATGGCTACACCTTC. Residues: CASSQVPMVVLYGYTF.

A single count supports this clone. The chain is built from TRBV27 and TRBJ1-4, with 12 nucleotides matching TRBD1. Germline V gene sequence: CDR1 MNHEY, CDR2 SMNVEV (reference sequence). This CDR3 contains 15 residues. V dropped 6 bases and J dropped 8; count of bases not matched to a gene: 7. Here the CDR3 reads CASRGQGAYLEKLFF. CDR3 DNA sequence: TGTGCCAGCAGGGGACAGGGGGCATATTTGGAAAAACTGTTTTTT.

This clone was recorded a few times. The chain has TRBV25-1 and TRBJ1-3; the D is unclear. Germline V gene sequence: CDR1 MGHDK, CDR2 SYGVNS. CDR3 length: 17 amino acids. Deletions cut 5 bases from V and 0 bases from J, with 17 bases between. DNA of the CDR3: TGTGCCAGCAGTCATTTTTCGGCAGGCGTCTCTGGAAACACCATATATTTT. It translates to CASSHFSAGVSGNTIYF.

The chain is built from TRBV6-1 and TRBJ1-2; possibly TRBD1 for D (5 bases). CDR3 length: 15 residues. CDR1 and CDR2 (germline): MNHNS, SASEGT. V dropped 3 bases and J dropped 1 base, with 12 bases sitting between them. In nucleotides, the CDR3 is TGTGCCAGCAGTGAGGGCTGGGGGGTTAACTATGGCTACACCTTC. This encodes CASSEGWGVNYGYTF.

This rearrangement joins TRBV6-6 to TRBJ1-2; 8 bases are shared with TRBD1. J gave up 8 bases and V 11 bases, and 4 bases lay outside the gene matches. CDR3 length: 10 amino acids. Germline CDR1 is MNHNY and CDR2 is SVGAGI (reference sequence). CDR3 bases: TGTGCCGCCCGGGACAGGGGCTACACCTTC. This gives the protein CAARDRGYTF.